Described below is a single TCR beta chain sequence and its context. Its matching antigen is unknown. The ends lost 4 bases at V and 3 bases at J; junction bases unmatched: 12. The CDR3 is made up of 19 amino acids. In germline, CDR1 is ENHRY, CDR2 SYGVKD. The sample belongs to a study of T-cell reconstitution after alpha-beta-depleted transplantation in children. General study results and limits: There were reportedly several hundred expanded graft clones from which alpha-beta T cells came about two months after transplant. T-cell counts and diversity at one year following transplant were attributed mainly to newly produced T cells.

Preparation of the TCRbeta library was carried out with unique molecular identifiers. A single record per CDR3 protein comes from TCRdb applying MiXCR to the PCR reads. The sample contains 500,000 to 750,000 distinct CDR3 sequences, 27% of which appear only once. The genes are TRBV10-3 and TRBJ2-3; TRBD2 matches 14 bases. The sequencing here drew on PBMCs, taken before TCRalphabeta/CD19-depleted stem cell transplant. This TCR came from a boy in the first two years of life with Wiskott-Aldrich syndrome, due to receive a stem cell transplant. As DNA, the CDR3 is TGTGCCATCAGTGTGGGGGGACTAGCGGGAGCGTTAAGGACAGATACGCAGTATTTT. The encoded protein is CAISVGGLAGALRTDTQYF.